This section outlines one T cell receptor (beta chain) sequence together with its context. No antigen is known for it. This record comes from a study of T cell responses to AZD1222 COVID-19 vaccine. Study observations and caveats: Most donors were white British and more were female, and clonal diversity was possibly underestimated.

The table came from immunoSEQ multiplex PCR; TCRdb's copy has only in-frame clones and leaves some out. The table includes 150,000 or so clones, under 95% detected once. Germline V CDR1 and CDR2: SEHNR, FQNEAQ (reference sequence). The V and J ends lost 5 bases and 4 bases respectively, with 17 bases between them. The CDR3 is 16 residues long. This sequence was found in an adult in good health. The specimen comprised peripheral blood, sampled on day 0 of MenACWY control vaccination. This chain links TRBV7-9 with TRBJ2-2, with a weak D call TRBD2 (6 bases). The CDR3 nucleotides are TGTGCCAGCAGCCCTTCCGGGACTCATGTCACCGGGGAGCTGTTTTTT. As protein: CASSPSGTHVTGELFF.